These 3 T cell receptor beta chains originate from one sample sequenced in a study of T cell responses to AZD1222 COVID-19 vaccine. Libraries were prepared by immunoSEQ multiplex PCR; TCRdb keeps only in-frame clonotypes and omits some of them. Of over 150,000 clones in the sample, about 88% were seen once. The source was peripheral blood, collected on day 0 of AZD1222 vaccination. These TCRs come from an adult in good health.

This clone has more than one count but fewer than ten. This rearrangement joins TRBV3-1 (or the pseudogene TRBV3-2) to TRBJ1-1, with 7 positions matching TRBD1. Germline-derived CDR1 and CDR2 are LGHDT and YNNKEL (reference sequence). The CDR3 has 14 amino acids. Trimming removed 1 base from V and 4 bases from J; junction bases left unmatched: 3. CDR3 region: CASSQVTGSTEAFF. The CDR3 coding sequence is TGTGCCAGCAGCCAAGTGACAGGGTCCACTGAAGCTTTCTTT.

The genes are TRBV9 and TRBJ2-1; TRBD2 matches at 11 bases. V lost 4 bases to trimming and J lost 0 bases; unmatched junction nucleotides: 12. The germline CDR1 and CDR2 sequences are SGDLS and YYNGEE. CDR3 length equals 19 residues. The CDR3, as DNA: TGTGCCAGCAGCAAACTTCCTAGCGGGGGGTCCATCTCCTACAATGAGCAGTTCTTC. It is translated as CASSKLPSGGSISYNEQFF. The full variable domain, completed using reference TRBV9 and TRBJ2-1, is DSGVTQTPKHLITATGQRVTLRCSPRSGDLSVYWYQQSLDQGLQFLIQYYNGEERAKGNILERFSAQQFPDLHSELNLSSLELGDSALYFCASSKLPSGGSISYNEQFFGPGTRLTVL.

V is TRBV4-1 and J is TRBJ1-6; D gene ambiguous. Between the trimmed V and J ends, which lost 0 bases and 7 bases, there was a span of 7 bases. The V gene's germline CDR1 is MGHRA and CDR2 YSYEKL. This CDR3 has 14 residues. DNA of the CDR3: TGCGCCAGCAGCCAAGACAGGACGAATTCACCCCTCCACTTT. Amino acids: CASSQDRTNSPLHF.